This T cell receptor (beta chain) was profiled in a study of blood T cells in healthy people across ages (dated by TCRdb to between 2015 and 2017). As for the study more broadly: Template switching captured roughly one uniquely barcoded TCR beta cDNA molecule per two T cells in model experiments. Age-related changes in TCR beta repertoire diversity were measured in the study by deep sequencing normalized with unique cDNA molecular identifiers. The donors were divided into four age groups: young (average roughly 15 years), middle-aged (about 39), aged (approximately 62) and long-lived (nearly 85). To avoid experimental bias, donors of different ages were spread randomly across the sequencing lanes. For two donors (one aged 18 to 30 and one aged 80 or older), the study analyzed two additional independent replicas of 1 million unique cDNA reads from the same blood draw.

Donors were approximately 42 systemically healthy Caucasian individuals from Russia aged roughly 6 to 100 years. About 9.8 milliliters of peripheral blood were drawn from each donor into EDTA-treated Vacutainer tubes. Ficoll-Paque density-gradient centrifugation was used to isolate PBMCs, with at least 7 million per sample. Trizol reagent was used to extract total RNA from PBMCs, with at least 6 micrograms per sample. For every donor, flow cytometry on a PBMC aliquot measured the percentage of naive CD45RAhigh/CD27high T cells. The study at large found these results: Observed TCR beta diversity per million T cells fell roughly linearly with age, and a significant reduction was already apparent by age about 43. Because donor CMV infection status was unknown, age-related changes in expanded clonotypes were potentially confounded. Compared with the aged group, the long-lived group had more naive CD4+ T cells, fewer expanded clones and increased TCR diversity, a pattern suggesting age selection. Total diversity estimates from one million sequenced T cells were considered lower bounds and underestimates. A strong correlation was found between observed TCR beta diversity and the percentage of naive T cells measured by flow cytometry. Conclusive comparison of naive and antigen-experienced compartments was prevented by the profiling of bulk unsorted PBMCs.

The CDR3 covers 14 residues, taking in both the cysteine and the phenylalanine. Kept here is only the CDR3 DNA, which spans 42 bases and is read in frame from base 1. V sheds 7 bases and J sheds 10 bases, leaving 20 bases between their ends. CDR1 and CDR2 are read off the germline V gene as SGHTA and FQGNSA. Receptors were amplified or captured by 5' RACE. Sequencing instrument: Illumina HiSeq 2500. A second PCR of about 6 to 11 cycles was run with a J-beta primer mix and a sample-barcoded 5' primer. A unique molecular identifier was introduced onto each TCR beta cDNA molecule by a template-switch 5' adaptor carrying 12 random nucleotides. At least 3 million CDR3-containing paired-end reads were obtained from each sample. All of the RNA was converted into first-strand cDNA using the Mint cDNA synthesis kit, with a TRBC-specific oligonucleotide serving as the primer. Following uracil-DNA glycosylase treatment, a first 18-cycle PCR with universal primers M1SS and BC2_uni_R was performed on all cDNA. The authors processed their data as follows. Each sample was normalized by randomly selecting 1 million high-quality reads, each carrying a distinct molecular identifier. Reads sharing molecular identifiers were discarded rather than binned into consensus sequences. MiTCR, set to a Q25 quality threshold and the strictest error-elimination algorithm, was used for CDR3 identification, clonotype clustering and error correction. A nonparametric unseen species model with Euler transformation was used to estimate lower-bound total TCR beta diversity. Using fastp at Q25 and MiXCR, TCRdb reprocessed the public reads and kept productive beta chains. CDR3 protein duplicates are merged, each entry listing the most common genes and DNA. V and J calls and clone size were set by TCRdb, not the authors. This sample lists 1.5 million to 2 million distinct CDR3 sequences; about 49% were detected once. The leading ten clones occupy 2% to 2.5% of the sample.

Worth noting for this clonotype: Its antigen is currently not known. No much larger clonotype is one base removed from it; base qualities were not supplied.

The chain uses TRBV7-2 and TRBJ2-1; no D segment can be confidently identified. This TCR derives from a woman aged 40 to 50 in good health. Sequences were obtained from blood. CDR3 loop: CASTVEPNRYEQFF. The sequence in DNA is TGTGCCAGCACTGTGGAGCCGAACCGGTACGAGCAGTTCTTC.